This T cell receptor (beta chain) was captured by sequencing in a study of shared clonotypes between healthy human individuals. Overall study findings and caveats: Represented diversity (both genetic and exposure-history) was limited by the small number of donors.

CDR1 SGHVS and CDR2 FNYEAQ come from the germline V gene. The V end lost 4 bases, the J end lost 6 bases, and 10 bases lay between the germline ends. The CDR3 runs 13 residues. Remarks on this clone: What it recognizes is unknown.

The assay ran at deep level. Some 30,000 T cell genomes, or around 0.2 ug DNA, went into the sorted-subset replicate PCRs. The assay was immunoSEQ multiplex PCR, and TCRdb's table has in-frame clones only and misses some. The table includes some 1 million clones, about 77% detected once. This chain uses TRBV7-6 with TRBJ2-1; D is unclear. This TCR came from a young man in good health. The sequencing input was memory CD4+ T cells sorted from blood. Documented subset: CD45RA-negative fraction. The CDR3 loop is CASSSLVGNEQFF. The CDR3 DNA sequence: TGTGCCAGCAGCTCTTTAGTCGGCAATGAGCAGTTCTTC.